Described below is a single T cell receptor (beta chain) sequence and its context. V was clipped by 5 bases and J by 4 bases; unmatched bases: 9. Germline CDR1 is SGHAT and CDR2 is FQNNGV. The CDR3 extends over 15 amino acids. TCRdb recomputed calls from the 5' RACE reads with MiXCR, one row per CDR3 protein. The sample carries around 340,000 distinct CDR3 sequences, more than 15% recorded once. This specimen belongs to a study of T-cell memory formation after mild COVID-19. The receptor was isolated from a man aged 18-30 years who had mild COVID-19 (a few samples of this study predate the infection). Cell type and time point are not known. The J gene is TRBJ1-2, the V gene TRBV11-2, with 8 positions matching TRBD1. Sequencing input: PBMCs or a T cell subset sorted from them (not recorded which). CDR3 DNA: TGTGCCAGCAGCCTAGCGGGGACAGGAAGCTATGGCTACACCTTC. It yields the protein CASSLAGTGSYGYTF.